The 9 T cell receptor beta chains listed next were all sequenced from one sample in a study of blood T cell repertoires in COVID-19. Here immunoSEQ multiplex PCR was the method, and the copy in TCRdb shows in-frame clones only, minus some. The data contain roughly 90,000 clones, about 85% of them singletons. Sequencing was performed on peripheral blood. These TCRs come from a woman older than 75 with COVID-19, enrolled during active disease.

The chain couples TRBV6-4 to TRBJ2-1; TRBD2 aligns across 13 bases. The CDR3 covers 15 residues. Germline trimming cut 6 bases from V and 4 bases from J; bases unmatched to any gene: 3. CDR1 MRHNA and CDR2 SNTAGT come from the germline V gene. The CDR3 nucleotides are TGTGCCAGCAGCCGGACTAGCGGGAGATACAATGAGCAGTTCTTC. It codes for CASSRTSGRYNEQFF.

This chain uses TRBV2 with TRBJ1-4; 8 bases are shared with TRBD1. J lost 1 base, V lost 8 bases, and 12 bases had no gene match. The germline gives CDR1 SNHLY, CDR2 FYNNEI. The CDR3 is 17 amino acids. The CDR3 sequence: CASCRTGPLRTNEKLFF. CDR3 nucleotides: TGTGCCAGCTGTCGGACAGGGCCCCTCAGAACTAATGAAAAACTGTTTTTT. The full variable domain, its missing parts supplied by reference TRBV2 and TRBJ1-4, is EPEVTQTPSHQVTQMGQEVILRCVPISNHLYFYWYRQILGQKVEFLVSFYNNEISEKSEIFDDQFSVERPDGSNFTLKIRSTKLEDSAMYFCASCRTGPLRTNEKLFFGSGTQLSVL.

V is TRBV29-1 and J is TRBJ1-1, with a tentative D call TRBD1 (5 bases). Germline lookup yields CDR1 SQVTM and CDR2 ANQGSEA. V was trimmed by 6 bases and J by 10 bases, leaving 12 bases between them. This CDR3 has 10 residues. For the CDR3, the DNA is TGCAGCGTAGGACAATTGGGAGCTTTCTTT. Its translation: CSVGQLGAFF.

This clone was counted a few times. The gene calls are TRBV28 and TRBJ2-6; D might be TRBD1 (5 bases). The CDR3 is made up of 15 amino acids. The V gene's germline CDR1 is MDHEN and CDR2 SYDVKM. V shed 2 bases and J shed 2 bases, with 7 bases lying between them. The CDR3 spells CASSLAGTGANVLTF. CDR3 DNA sequence: TGTGCCAGCAGTTTAGCAGGGACTGGGGCCAACGTCCTGACTTTC.

The table lists this clone with a count of one. This rearrangement joins TRBV6-5 to TRBJ1-1; 9 bases match TRBD1. J gave up 4 bases and V 7 bases, and 4 bases lay outside the gene matches. Per germline, CDR1 MNHEY and CDR2 SVGAGI. The CDR3 is made up of 13 amino acids. The CDR3 DNA reads as TGTGCCAGCACGGACAGGGGTATCACTGAAGCTTTCTTT. Translation: CASTDRGITEAFF.

The chain combines TRBV6-5 with TRBJ2-3, with 8 bases aligning to TRBD1. CDR3 length: 15 amino acids. Germline values: CDR1 MNHEY, CDR2 SVGAGI. The junction had 13 bases not matched to a gene; V was cut back by 10 bases and J by 4 bases. DNA for the CDR3: TGTGCCACCACCCGACAGGGGTTGGGCTCAGATACGCAGTATTTT. This encodes CATTRQGLGSDTQYF.

The genes are TRBV1 and TRBJ2-4; the table's D gene call, TRBD2, was not cross checked with the DNA. TRBV1 is tagged as a pseudogene. This CDR3 has 18 residues. DNA for the CDR3: TGCACCAGCAGCCACCTAACTAGCGGGGGGCTATGGAAAAACATTCAGTACTTC. Translation: CTSSHLTSGGLWKNIQYF.

This clone occurred a few times. Here the CDR3 DNA reads TGTGCCAGCAGTACACTAGCGGACGACGAGCAGTACTTC. Its protein product is CASSTLADDEQYF. The chain employs TRBV28 and TRBJ2-7; 8 bases align to TRBD2. The CDR3 consists of 13 residues. Germline loops: CDR1 MDHEN, CDR2 SYDVKM. V lost 5 bases to trimming and J lost 5 bases; unmatched junction nucleotides: 5.

The CDR3 spells CASSLLAAGVGEQYF. The CDR3 region has the DNA TGTGCCAGTAGTCTGTTAGCGGCGGGAGTGGGAGAGCAGTACTTC. This chain links TRBV19 with TRBJ2-7, with TRBD2 matching 7 bases. V trimming: 5 bases; J trimming: 7 bases; junction bases outside the gene matches: 14. This CDR3 is built from 15 residues. Germline V gene sequence: CDR1 LNHDA, CDR2 SQIVND (reference sequence).